This T cell receptor beta chain is drawn from a study of cytomegalovirus exposure and HLA in healthy donors. This CDR3 comprises 13 residues. V lost 1 base and J lost 9, with 10 bases in between. Looked up from germline, CDR1 is SGHVS and CDR2 is FQNEAQ. Whole-study results and caveats: In all likelihood, a cluster of highly shared sequence variants was a sequencing artifact.

The PCR used 60 Vbeta and 13 Jbeta primers. TCRdb's table, derived via immunoSEQ multiplex PCR, lists solely in-frame clones and lacks some. The data show roughly 170,000 clones, 65% to 75% seen once. With regard to this clone: Its cognate antigen is unknown.

Sequences were obtained from PBMCs. This receptor was obtained from a girl between 5 and 17 years old in good health and CMV-seronegative. The J gene is TRBJ2-1, the V gene TRBV7-8, with TRBD2 as a possible D gene (5 bases). The CDR3 is CASSLGRGGEQFF. The CDR3 DNA follows: TGTGCCAGCAGCTTAGGCCGGGGTGGTGAGCAGTTCTTC.